One sample yielded the 17 T cell receptor beta chains listed below, sequenced in a study of T cells in Graves' hyperthyroidism and ophthalmopathy. TCR beta CDR3 regions were amplified from RNA. The HTBI primer set was used in a first-round RT-PCR of the TCR CDR3. TCRdb re-analysed the multiplex PCR reads in MiXCR, keeping a single row per CDR3 protein. The sample contains hundreds of thousands of distinct CDR3 sequences, around 15% of which appear only once. Material: blood. These receptors originate from a young man with Graves' ophthalmopathy.

At least ten counts were recorded for this clonotype. V and J are TRBV6-1 and TRBJ2-7; 11 nucleotides agree with TRBD2. The germline V gene has CDR1 MNHNS and CDR2 SASEGT. This CDR3 contains 16 residues. V shed 2 bases and J 9 bases; nucleotides not matched to a gene: 12. The CDR3 DNA reads as TGTGCCAGCAGTGAATTAGTTACTAGCGGGAGCCATGTGCAGTACTTC. Protein product: CASSELVTSGSHVQYF.

V and J are TRBV20-1 and TRBJ2-7; 8 bases line up with TRBD1. Germline CDR1 and CDR2: DFQATT and SNEGSKA (reference sequence). The CDR3 has 12 amino acids. J was trimmed by 3 bases and V by 5 bases; bases with no gene match: 3. As DNA, the CDR3 is TGCAGTGCTTATGACAGGGGCTACGAGCAGTACTTC. Its protein product is CSAYDRGYEQYF.

This clonotype was seen ten or more times. V usage is TRBV28 and J usage is TRBJ2-3; D is perhaps TRBD2 (7 bases). Germline CDR1 reads MDHEN; CDR2 reads SYDVKM. V lost 1 base to trimming and J lost 2 bases, with 19 bases between them. The CDR3 is made up of 18 amino acids. DNA for the CDR3: TGTGCCAGCAGTTTATCTTACCGGGGGGCCGGATCCACAGATACGCAGTATTTT. Translation: CASSLSYRGAGSTDTQYF.

This clonotype was observed at least ten times. The chain employs TRBV6-1 and TRBJ2-7, with 10 bases identical to TRBD2. The ends lost 5 bases at V and 2 bases at J; junction bases unmatched: 9. Germline V lookup: CDR1 MNHNS, CDR2 SASEGT. The CDR3 runs to 16 residues. As DNA, the CDR3 is TGTGCCAGCAGTCGACGCGGACTAGCGGAGACCTACGAGCAGTACTTC. Encoded protein: CASSRRGLAETYEQYF.

The table lists this clonotype with a few counts. V is TRBV6-1 and J is TRBJ1-4, with D possibly being TRBD1 (6 bases). V lost 6 bases, J lost 2 bases, and 13 bases lay in between. Germline values: CDR1 MNHNS, CDR2 SASEGT. The CDR3 has 15 residues. This chain's CDR3 is CASSPRTATNEKLFF. The CDR3 DNA reads as TGTGCCAGCAGCCCCCGGACAGCTACTAATGAAAAACTGTTTTTT.

This clonotype was seen ten or more times. This chain links TRBV27 with TRBJ2-7; 8 bases map to TRBD1. V lost 5 bases to trimming and J lost 6 bases; unmatched junction nucleotides: 6. Germline CDR1 and CDR2: MNHEY and SMNVEV (reference sequence). The CDR3 has 13 amino acids. The CDR3 sequence: CASSRTGPSEQYF. The CDR3, as DNA: TGTGCCAGCAGTAGGACAGGGCCCTCCGAGCAGTACTTC.

This clonotype was detected ten times or more. V gene TRBV5-4 combines with J gene TRBJ2-1; 9 bases map to TRBD2. The CDR3 runs 16 residues. With V trimmed by 0 bases and J by 8 bases, 9 bases remained unmatched. Germline CDR1 SGHNT, CDR2 YYREEE (reference sequence). The CDR3 DNA follows: TGTGCCAGCAGCTTGGTGGCGCGGGGGGGCAGAGATGAGCAGTTCTTC. Its translation is CASSLVARGGRDEQFF. Full variable domain (rest looked up from reference TRBV5-4 and TRBJ2-1): ETGVTQSPTHLIKTRGQQVTLRCSSQSGHNTVSWYQQALGQGPQFIFQYYREEENGRGNFPPRFSGLQFPNYSSELNVNALELDDSALYLCASSLVARGGRDEQFFGPGTRLTVL.

This clonotype was seen a few times. J is TRBJ2-5 and V is TRBV20-1; TRBD1 aligns across 7 bases. CDR1 is DFQATT, CDR2 SNEGSKA, per germline (reference sequence). Trimming cost V 7 bases and J 5 bases; bases outside gene matches: 4. The CDR3 extends over 11 amino acids. The CDR3 DNA is TGCAGTGTACAGGGGCTCGAGACCCAGTACTTC. Translating it yields CSVQGLETQYF.

This clonotype was recorded at least ten times. This chain connects TRBV7-6 to TRBJ2-7, with 11 bases aligning to TRBD1. Germline V gene data show CDR1 as SGHVS and CDR2 as FNYEAQ. The CDR3 runs 15 residues. V shed 5 bases and J 4 bases; nucleotides not matched to a gene: 7. The CDR3 DNA is TGTGCCAGCAGCCATGGACAGGGGGCGTTTTACGAGCAGTACTTC. This encodes CASSHGQGAFYEQYF.

This clonotype was seen at least ten times. This chain uses TRBV13 with TRBJ2-2, with D perhaps matching TRBD2 (6 bases). The CDR3 is 15 amino acids. Between the trimmed V and J ends, which lost 3 bases and 6 bases, there was a span of 14 bases. Germline CDR1 and CDR2: PRHDT and FYEKMQ (reference sequence). As DNA, the CDR3 is TGTGCCAGCAGCTTCGGTAGCGGAGGGGCCGGGGAGCTGTTTTTT. It specifies CASSFGSGGAGELFF.

This rearrangement joins TRBV19 to TRBJ2-7; the D gene could be TRBD1 or TRBD2 (5 bases each). V was clipped by 5 bases and J by 4 bases, with 12 bases between them. Germline CDR1 reads LNHDA; CDR2 reads SQIVND (reference sequence). The CDR3 has 13 amino acids. CDR3 amino acids: CASSPRGKYEQYF. As DNA, the CDR3 is TGTGCCAGTAGTCCTCGGGGCAAATACGAGCAGTACTTC.

This chain connects TRBV10-3 to TRBJ1-1, with no clear D. The CDR3 is 12 residues long. V was trimmed by 7 bases and J by 8 bases, leaving 14 bases between them. Germline CDR1 and CDR2: ENHRY and SYGVKD. CDR3 sequence (DNA): TGTGCCATCAAGGACCGATCCAGGGAAGCTTTCTTT. The encoded protein is CAIKDRSREAFF.

This clonotype was detected ten times or more. The V and J genes are TRBV2 and TRBJ2-5; a weak D match, TRBD2 (7 bases). Between the trimmed V and J ends, which lost 2 bases and 7 bases, there was a span of 11 bases. Per the germline V gene, CDR1 is SNHLY and CDR2 is FYNNEI. The CDR3 loop spans 13 amino acids. The CDR3 DNA sequence: TGTGCCAGCAGTGAACGTGGGGGGGCGACCCAGTACTTC. It yields the protein CASSERGGATQYF.

This clonotype turned up a few times. The rearrangement uses TRBV29-1 and TRBJ1-2, with D perhaps TRBD1 (6 bases). The CDR3 has 14 residues. Trimming took off 4 bases at V and 8 bases at J, with 20 bases between the two ends. Germline CDR1 is SQVTM and CDR2 is ANQGSEA. The CDR3: CSVGDRQSNQGYTF. The CDR3 DNA is TGCAGCGTTGGAGACAGGCAGTCAAACCAAGGCTACACCTTC.

J is TRBJ2-1 and V is TRBV18; D not certain. There are 13 residues in the CDR3. V lost 1 base and J lost 7, with 8 bases in between. Germline loops: CDR1 KGHSH, CDR2 LQKENI. The CDR3 DNA reads TGTGCCAGCTCACCACAGGAAGGAAATGAGCAGTTCTTC. Translation: CASSPQEGNEQFF.

Concerning this clonotype itself: This CDR3 fails to terminate in the conserved phenylalanine or tryptophan, so it likely reflects a read error. V is TRBV7-2 and J is TRBJ2-7; 14 bases are a match to TRBD2. Germline V gene data show CDR1 as SGHTA and CDR2 as FQGNSA. CDR3 size: 17 residues. The V gene end was trimmed by 4 bases and the J gene end by 3 bases; junction bases not matched to a gene: 8. CDR3 nucleotides: TGTGCCAGCAGCTCCGGACTAGCGGGAGGAATCTTCTACGAGCAGTACCTC. Translating it yields CASSSGLAGGIFYEQYL.

At least ten counts were recorded for this clonotype. This chain connects TRBV7-8 to TRBJ1-5, with D possibly being TRBD1 (6 bases). Trimming cost V 5 bases and J 6 bases, with 14 bases left between them. This CDR3 comprises 14 residues. Germline CDR1 is SGHVS and CDR2 is FQNEAQ. CDR3 region: CASSTEQGLQPQHF. The CDR3, as DNA: TGTGCCAGCAGCACCGAGCAGGGGCTTCAGCCCCAGCATTTT.